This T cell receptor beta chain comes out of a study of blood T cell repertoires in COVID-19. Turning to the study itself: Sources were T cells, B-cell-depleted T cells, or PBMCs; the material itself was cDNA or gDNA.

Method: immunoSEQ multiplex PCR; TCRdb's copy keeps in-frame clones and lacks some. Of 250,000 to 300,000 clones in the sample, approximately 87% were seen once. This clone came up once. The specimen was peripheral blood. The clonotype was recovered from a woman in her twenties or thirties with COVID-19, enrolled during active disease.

As DNA, the CDR3 is TGCGCCAGCAGCCACATCGGGACAGGGACTCAAGGGCAGTTCTTC. It codes for CASSHIGTGTQGQFF. The chain carries TRBV4-1 and TRBJ2-1; 9 bases fit TRBD1. The trim removed 3 bases at V and 12 bases at J, leaving 12 bases unmatched. This CDR3 has 15 residues. Per the germline V gene, CDR1 is MGHRA and CDR2 is YSYEKL.